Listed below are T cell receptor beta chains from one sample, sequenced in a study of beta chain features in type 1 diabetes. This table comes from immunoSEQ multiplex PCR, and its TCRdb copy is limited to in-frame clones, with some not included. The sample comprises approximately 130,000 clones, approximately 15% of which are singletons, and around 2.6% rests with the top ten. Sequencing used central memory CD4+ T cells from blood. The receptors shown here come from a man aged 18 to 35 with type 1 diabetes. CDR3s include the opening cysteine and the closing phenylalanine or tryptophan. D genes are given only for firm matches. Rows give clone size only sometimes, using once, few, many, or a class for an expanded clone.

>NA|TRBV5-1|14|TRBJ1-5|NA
TGCGCCAGCAGCCCCGGGACGGAGGATCAGCCCCAGCATTTT
CASSPGTEDQPQHF
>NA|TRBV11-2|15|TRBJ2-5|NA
TGTGCCAGCAGCTCCCGAAGTAGTCCTGAAGAGACCCAGTACTTC
CASSSRSSPEETQYF
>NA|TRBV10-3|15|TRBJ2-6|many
TGTGCCATCAGTGGGACAACTTCTGGGGCCAACGTCCTGACTTTC
CAISGTTSGANVLTF
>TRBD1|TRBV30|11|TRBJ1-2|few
TGTGCCTGGAACCACAGGGGGCGAGGGACCTTC
CAWNHRGRGTF
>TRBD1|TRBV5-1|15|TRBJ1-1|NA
TGCGCCAGCAGCTTGGGGACAGGCGGGAACACTGAAGCTTTCTTT
CASSLGTGGNTEAFF
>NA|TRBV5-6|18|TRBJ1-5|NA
TGTGCCAGCAGCGCTGGGGTATGGGGGTCGATGGGCAATCAGCCCCAGCATTTT
CASSAGVWGSMGNQPQHF
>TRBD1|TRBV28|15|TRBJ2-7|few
TGTGCCAGCAGGCAGAACGGACAGGGACATGGCGAGCAGTACTTC
CASRQNGQGHGEQYF
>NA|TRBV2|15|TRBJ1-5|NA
TGTGCCAGCAGTGGGATGGGACACCTCAATCAGCCCCAGCATTTT
CASSGMGHLNQPQHF
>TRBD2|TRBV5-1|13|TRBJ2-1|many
TGCGCCAGCAGCGAGGGACTAGCCAATGAGCAGTTCTTC
CASSEGLANEQFF
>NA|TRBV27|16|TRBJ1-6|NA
TGTGCCAGCAGTTTAATATCGGGGGGACGAGATTCACCCCTCCACTTT
CASSLISGGRDSPLHF
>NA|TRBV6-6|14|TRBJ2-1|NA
TGTGCCAGCAGTTACGGTGATTCCTACAATGAGCAGTTCTTC
CASSYGDSYNEQFF
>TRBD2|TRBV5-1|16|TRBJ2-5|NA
TGCGCCAGCAGCCTCCAAGGTTTAGCGGGAGGAGAGACCCAGTACTTC
CASSLQGLAGGETQYF
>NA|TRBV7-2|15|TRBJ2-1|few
TGTGCCAGCAGCTTATCCAGCCCATATCGCAATGAGCAGTTCTTC
CASSLSSPYRNEQFF
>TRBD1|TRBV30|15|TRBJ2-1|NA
TGTGCCTGGCAGCACAGGGGTGGCTTAGACAATGAGCAGTTCTTC
CAWQHRGGLDNEQFF
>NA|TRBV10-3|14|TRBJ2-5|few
TGTGCCATCAGTGTAAAACTCAGCGGGGAGACCCAGTACTTC
CAISVKLSGETQYF
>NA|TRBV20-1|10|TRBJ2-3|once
TGCAGTGCTACGACGAATACGCAGTATTTT
CSATTNTQYF
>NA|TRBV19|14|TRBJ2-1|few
TGTGCCACCGCACCTCGGCGGGACACAAATGAGCAGTTCTTC
CATAPRRDTNEQFF
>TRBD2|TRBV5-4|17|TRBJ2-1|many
TGTGCCAGCAGCTTCGGTACTAGCGGGGGTACCTACAATGAGCAGTTCTTC
CASSFGTSGGTYNEQFF
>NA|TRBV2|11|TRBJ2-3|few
TGTGCCAGCAGAGGGACGGATACGCAGTATTTT
CASRGTDTQYF
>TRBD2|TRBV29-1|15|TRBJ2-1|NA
TGCAGCGTGCCCAGTCTAGCGGGAGAGCTCAATGAGCAGTTCTTC
CSVPSLAGELNEQFF
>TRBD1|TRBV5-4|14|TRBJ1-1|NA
TGTGCCAGCAGCGCCCCGACAGGGACCGCTGAAGCTTTCTTT
CASSAPTGTAEAFF
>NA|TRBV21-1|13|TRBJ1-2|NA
TGTGCCAGCAGGTTCTTGCCCCACTATGGCTACACCTTC
CASRFLPHYGYTF
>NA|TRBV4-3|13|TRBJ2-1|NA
TGCGCCAGCAGCCAGGGGAATACAGGGCAGCAGTTCTTC
CASSQGNTGQQFF
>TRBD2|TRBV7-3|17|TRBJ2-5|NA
TGTGCCAGCAGCTTAACAGGGACTAGCGGGGGACAAGAGACCCAGTACTTC
CASSLTGTSGGQETQYF